This T cell receptor beta chain was documented in a study of control samples from healthy donors and cancer patients. Assay used: immunoSEQ multiplex PCR; TCRdb lists only in-frame clones, some missing. There are about 150,000 clones in the sample; more than 85% occur only once, and roughly 6.2% lies in the top ten. The CDR3 is made up of 13 amino acids. Between the trimmed V and J ends, which lost 1 base and 8 bases, there was a span of 11 bases. Germline CDR1 reads LGHNA; CDR2 reads YSLEER. This receptor was obtained from a man aged 18-30 years in good health. The sequencing sample was made of blood. The chain combines TRBV4-3 with TRBJ1-2; D is unclear. CDR3 protein: CASSQVRGGGYTF. CDR3 in DNA: TGCGCCAGCAGCCAAGTTCGGGGTGGAGGCTACACCTTC.